This TCR beta chain was sequenced during a study of CD8+ T cells in alopecia areata. Study at large: Dosing with tofacitinib proceeded for 6 to 18 months, followed by 6 months off drug. Whole-study findings and limits: Sequencing of scalp samples also captures resident alphabeta T cells of normal skin. Researchers reported that TCR sharing among patients proved less clear than in mice, possibly HLA-linked.

Sequencing templates came from extracted RNA that was reverse transcribed into cDNA. The assay was immunoSEQ multiplex PCR, and TCRdb's table has in-frame clones only and misses some. Altogether about 200,000 clones are present, 55% to 75% being singletons, with the ten largest covering 5.5%. Germline V gene data show CDR1 as MNHEY and CDR2 as SMNVEV (reference sequence). V was pared by 0 bases and J by 5 bases, with 12 bases of the junction left unmatched. The CDR3 extends over 17 amino acids. To note about this clone: The antigen is unknown.

Treatment of the sample: oral pan-JAK inhibitor, 5-10 mg twice daily. The chain uses TRBV27 and TRBJ1-2; TRBD1 aligns across 7 bases. This sequence originates from a human donor with alopecia areata. Specimen: CD4+ T cells sorted from blood, collected at week 24, from a patient treated with tofacitinib. CDR3: CASSLSVLRGRGYGYTF. The CDR3 DNA reads TGTGCCAGCAGTTTATCAGTGTTAAGGGGGCGCGGATATGGCTACACCTTC.